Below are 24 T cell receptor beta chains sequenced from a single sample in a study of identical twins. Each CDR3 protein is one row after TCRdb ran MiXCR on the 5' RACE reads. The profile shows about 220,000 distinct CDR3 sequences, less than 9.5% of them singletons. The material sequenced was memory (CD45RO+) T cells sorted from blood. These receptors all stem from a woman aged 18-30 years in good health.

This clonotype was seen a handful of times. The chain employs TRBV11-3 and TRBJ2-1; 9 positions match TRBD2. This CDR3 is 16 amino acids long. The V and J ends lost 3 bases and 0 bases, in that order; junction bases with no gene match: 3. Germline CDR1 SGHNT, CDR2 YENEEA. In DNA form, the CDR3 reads TGTGCCAGCAGCTTTAGCGGGAGATACTCCTACAATGAGCAGTTCTTC. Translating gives CASSFSGRYSYNEQFF.

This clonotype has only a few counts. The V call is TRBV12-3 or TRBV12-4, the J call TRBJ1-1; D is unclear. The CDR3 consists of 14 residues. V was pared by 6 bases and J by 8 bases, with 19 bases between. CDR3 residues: CASSPLGRTVEAFF. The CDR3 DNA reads TGTGCCAGCAGCCCCCTTGGGCGGACGGTAGAAGCTTTCTTT.

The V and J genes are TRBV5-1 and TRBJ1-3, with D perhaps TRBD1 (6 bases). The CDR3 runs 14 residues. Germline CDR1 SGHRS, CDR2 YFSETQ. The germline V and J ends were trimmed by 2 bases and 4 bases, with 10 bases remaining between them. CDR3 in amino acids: CASSFTDRGNTIYF. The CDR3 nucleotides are TGCGCCAGCAGCTTTACGGACAGAGGAAACACCATATATTTT. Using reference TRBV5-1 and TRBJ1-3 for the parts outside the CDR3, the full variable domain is KAGVTQTPRYLIKTRGQQVTLSCSPISGHRSVSWYQQTPGQGLQFLFEYFSETQRNKGNFPGRFSGRQFSNSRSEMNVSTLELGDSALYLCASSFTDRGNTIYFGEGSWLTVV.

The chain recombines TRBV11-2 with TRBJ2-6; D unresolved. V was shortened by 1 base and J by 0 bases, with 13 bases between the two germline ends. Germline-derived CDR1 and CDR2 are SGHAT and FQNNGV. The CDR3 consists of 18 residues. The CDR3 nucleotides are TGTGCCAGCAGCTTAGTCATCACACCCCTCTCTGGGGCCAACGTCCTGACTTTC. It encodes CASSLVITPLSGANVLTF. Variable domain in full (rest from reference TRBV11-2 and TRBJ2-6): EAGVAQSPRYKIIEKRQSVAFWCNPISGHATLYWYQQILGQGPKLLIQFQNNGVVDDSQLPKDRFSAERLKGVDSTLKIQPAKLEDSAVYLCASSLVITPLSGANVLTFGAGSRLTVL.

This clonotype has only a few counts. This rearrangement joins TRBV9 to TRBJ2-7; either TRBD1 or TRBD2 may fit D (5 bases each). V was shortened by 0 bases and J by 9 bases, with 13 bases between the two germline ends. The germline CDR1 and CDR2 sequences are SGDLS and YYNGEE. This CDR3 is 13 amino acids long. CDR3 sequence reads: CASSVGGTGLQYF. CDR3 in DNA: TGTGCCAGCAGCGTAGGGGGTACGGGGCTGCAGTACTTC.

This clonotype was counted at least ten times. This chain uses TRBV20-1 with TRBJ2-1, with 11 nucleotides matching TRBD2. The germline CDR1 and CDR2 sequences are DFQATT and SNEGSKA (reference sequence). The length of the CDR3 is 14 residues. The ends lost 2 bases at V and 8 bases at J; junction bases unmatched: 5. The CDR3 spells CSARPSGRRDEQFF. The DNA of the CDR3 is TGCAGTGCTAGACCTAGCGGGAGGAGGGATGAGCAGTTCTTC.

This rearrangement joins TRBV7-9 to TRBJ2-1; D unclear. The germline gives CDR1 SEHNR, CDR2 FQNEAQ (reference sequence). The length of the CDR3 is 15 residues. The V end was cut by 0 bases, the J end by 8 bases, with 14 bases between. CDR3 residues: CASSLAGAPEHEQFF. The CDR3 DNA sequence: TGTGCCAGCAGCTTAGCTGGCGCCCCCGAACATGAGCAGTTCTTC.

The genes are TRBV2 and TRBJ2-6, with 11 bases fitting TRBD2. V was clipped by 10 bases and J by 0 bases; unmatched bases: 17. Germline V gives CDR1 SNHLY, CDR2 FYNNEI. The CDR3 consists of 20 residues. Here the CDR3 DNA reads TGTGCCACCCAGGGGCCCCCACTAGCGGGGGCCTCCTCTGGGGCCAACGTCCTGACTTTC. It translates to CATQGPPLAGASSGANVLTF.

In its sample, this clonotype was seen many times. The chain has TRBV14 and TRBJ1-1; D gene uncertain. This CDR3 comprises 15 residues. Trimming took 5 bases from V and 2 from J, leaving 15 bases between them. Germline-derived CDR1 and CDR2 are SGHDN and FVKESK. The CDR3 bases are TGTGCCAGCAGCTCAAGGCGGTTGGCTAACACTGAAGCTTTCTTT. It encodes CASSSRRLANTEAFF.

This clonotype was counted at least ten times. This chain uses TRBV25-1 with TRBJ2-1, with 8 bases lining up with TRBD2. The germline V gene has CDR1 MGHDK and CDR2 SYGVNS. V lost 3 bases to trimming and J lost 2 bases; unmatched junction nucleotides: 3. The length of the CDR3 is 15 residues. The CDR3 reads CASSDPGLAYNEQFF. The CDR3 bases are TGTGCCAGCAGTGACCCGGGACTAGCCTACAATGAGCAGTTCTTC.

Here the CDR3 reads CASSRAAGQGNGRQFF. CDR3 in DNA: TGCGCCAGCAGCCGGGCCGCGGGACAGGGGAATGGTCGGCAGTTCTTC. The J gene is TRBJ2-1, the V gene TRBV5-1, with 10 nucleotides matching TRBD1. The J segment lost 12 bases and the V segment lost 4 bases, leaving 16 bases of the junction unmatched. Per germline, CDR1 SGHRS and CDR2 YFSETQ. The CDR3 sequence is 16 residues long.

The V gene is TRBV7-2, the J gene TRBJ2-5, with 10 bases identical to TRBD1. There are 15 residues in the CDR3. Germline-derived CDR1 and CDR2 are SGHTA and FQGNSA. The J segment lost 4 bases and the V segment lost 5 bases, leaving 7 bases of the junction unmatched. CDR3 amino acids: CASSRRQGARETQYF. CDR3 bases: TGTGCCAGCAGCCGTCGACAGGGGGCGCGAGAGACCCAGTACTTC.

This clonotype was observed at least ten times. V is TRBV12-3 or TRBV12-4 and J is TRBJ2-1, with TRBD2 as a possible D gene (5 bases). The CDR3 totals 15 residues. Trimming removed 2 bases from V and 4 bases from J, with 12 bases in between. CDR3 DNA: TGTGCCAGCAGTTTATGGCCCTCGGGGTACAATGAGCAGTTCTTC. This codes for CASSLWPSGYNEQFF.

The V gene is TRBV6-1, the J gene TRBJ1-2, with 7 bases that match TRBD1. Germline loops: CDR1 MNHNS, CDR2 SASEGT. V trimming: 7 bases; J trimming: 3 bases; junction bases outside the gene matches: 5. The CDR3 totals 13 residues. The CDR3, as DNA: TGTGCCAGCAACCAAGGGGGCTACTATGGCTACACCTTC. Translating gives CASNQGGYYGYTF.

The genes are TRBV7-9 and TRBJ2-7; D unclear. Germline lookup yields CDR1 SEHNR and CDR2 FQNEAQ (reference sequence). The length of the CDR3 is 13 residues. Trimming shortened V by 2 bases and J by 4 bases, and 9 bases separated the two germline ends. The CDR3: CASSLTVPYEQYF. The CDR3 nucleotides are TGTGCCAGCAGCTTAACAGTCCCTTACGAGCAGTACTTC.

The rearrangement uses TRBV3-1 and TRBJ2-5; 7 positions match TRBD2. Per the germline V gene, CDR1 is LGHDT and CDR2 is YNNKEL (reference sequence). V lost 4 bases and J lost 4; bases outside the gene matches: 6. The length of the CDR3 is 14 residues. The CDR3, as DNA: TGTGCCAGCAGCCCCAACAGCGGGACAGAGACCCAGTACTTC. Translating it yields CASSPNSGTETQYF.

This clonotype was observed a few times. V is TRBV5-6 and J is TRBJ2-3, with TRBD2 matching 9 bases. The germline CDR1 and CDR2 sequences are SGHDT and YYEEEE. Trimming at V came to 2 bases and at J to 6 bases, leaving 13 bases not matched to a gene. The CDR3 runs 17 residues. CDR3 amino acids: CASSFPSLAGVADTQYF. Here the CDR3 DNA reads TGTGCCAGCAGCTTCCCCAGTTTAGCGGGAGTCGCGGATACGCAGTATTTT.

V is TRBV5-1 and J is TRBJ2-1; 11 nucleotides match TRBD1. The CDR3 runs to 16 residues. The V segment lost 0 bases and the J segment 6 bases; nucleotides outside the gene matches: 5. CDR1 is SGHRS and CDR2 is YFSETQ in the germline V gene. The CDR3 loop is CASSLVGTGGLNEQFF. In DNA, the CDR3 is TGCGCCAGCAGCTTGGTGGGGACAGGGGGGCTCAATGAGCAGTTCTTC.

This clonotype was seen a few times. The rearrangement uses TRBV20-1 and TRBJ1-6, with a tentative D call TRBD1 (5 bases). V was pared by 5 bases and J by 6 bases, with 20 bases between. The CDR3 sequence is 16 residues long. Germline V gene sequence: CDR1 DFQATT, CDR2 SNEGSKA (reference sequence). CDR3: CSAQDLQGGGNSPLHF. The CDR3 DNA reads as TGCAGTGCTCAAGATCTCCAGGGCGGCGGTAATTCACCCCTCCACTTT.

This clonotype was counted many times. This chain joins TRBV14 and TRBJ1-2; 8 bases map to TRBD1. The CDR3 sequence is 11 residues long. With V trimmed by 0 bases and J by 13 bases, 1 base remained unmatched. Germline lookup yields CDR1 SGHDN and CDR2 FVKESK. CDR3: CASSQEDRATF. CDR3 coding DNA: TGTGCCAGCAGCCAAGAGGACAGGGCCACCTTC.

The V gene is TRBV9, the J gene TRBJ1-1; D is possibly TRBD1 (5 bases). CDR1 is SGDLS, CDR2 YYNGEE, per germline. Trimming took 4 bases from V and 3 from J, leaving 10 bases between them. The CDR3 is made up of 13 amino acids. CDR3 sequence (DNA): TGTGCCAGCAGCCCTGGGACCTACACTGAAGCTTTCTTT. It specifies CASSPGTYTEAFF.

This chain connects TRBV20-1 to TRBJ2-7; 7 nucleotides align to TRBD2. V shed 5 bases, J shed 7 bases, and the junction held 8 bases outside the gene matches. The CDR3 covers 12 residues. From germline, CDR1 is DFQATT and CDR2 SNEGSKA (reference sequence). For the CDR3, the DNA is TGCAGTGCTCGGTCCGGGAGGAATGAGCAGTACTTC. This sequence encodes CSARSGRNEQYF.

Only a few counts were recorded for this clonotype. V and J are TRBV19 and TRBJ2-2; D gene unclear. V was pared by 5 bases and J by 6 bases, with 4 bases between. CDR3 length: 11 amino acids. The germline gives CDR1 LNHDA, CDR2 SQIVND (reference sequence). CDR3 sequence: CASSYAGELFF. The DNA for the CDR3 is TGTGCCAGTAGTTACGCCGGGGAGCTGTTTTTT.

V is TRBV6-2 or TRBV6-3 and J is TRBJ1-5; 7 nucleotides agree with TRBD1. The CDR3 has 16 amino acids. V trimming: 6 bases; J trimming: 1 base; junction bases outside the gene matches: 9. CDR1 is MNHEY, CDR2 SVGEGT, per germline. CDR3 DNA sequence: TGTGCCAGCAGAAACGTACAGGGGACGAGCAATCAGCCCCAGCATTTT. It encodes CASRNVQGTSNQPQHF.